This T cell receptor (beta chain) was obtained from a study of PD-L1 blockade in urothelial cancer (dated 2017 in TCRdb). The study in broad terms: All patients started therapy around 2014 and received atezolizumab 1,200 mg intravenously every 3 weeks. Twenty-five of 29 patients were males with bladder-origin urothelial cancer, and about 65% of the roughly 29 reported a prior smoking history. Blood samples gave median yields of roughly 150,000 T cells and 82,636 unique TCRs, along with a median clonality of approximately 0.08. Pretreatment tumor samples and matched peripheral blood, collected serially before and after atezolizumab treatment, underwent TCR sequencing. Patients had an ECOG performance status of 0 or 1 and had received between 0 and 3 prior chemotherapy regimens. An exploratory multi-omic analysis was conducted of the somatic, immune and clinical correlates of response to PD-L1 blockade with atezolizumab in urothelial cancer. Whole exome sequencing and RNA sequencing of pretreatment tumors were performed alongside TCR sequencing in the same patients. Blood samples were analyzed at two time points: 3 weeks after treatment start (second dose) and 6 weeks after treatment start. Durable clinical benefit meant progression-free survival longer than 6 months, and TCR features were also tested against progression-free and overall survival. Pretreatment blood TCR-seq was available for 27 to 30 patients, at least one posttreatment blood collection was obtained for some 25 patients, and tumor TCR-seq was available for some 25 patients. Nine patients reached durable clinical benefit, while about 20 patients did not. Here is what the overall study found, with its caveats: Small sample size (n ≈ 28) and many exploratory analyses mean the results are intended to be hypothesis-generating. At 3 weeks after the start of treatment, tumor-associated TCR clones in peripheral blood had expanded more in patients with durable benefit (n ≈ 24, p = 0.022). Improved progression-free and overall survival was associated with having pretreatment peripheral blood TCR clonality below the median.

Of note for this clone: Its antigen has not been determined. Base qualities are not at hand, and no much larger clone is one base apart.

Each PCR received spiked-in synthetic TCR analog templates so that absolute template abundance could be estimated from read counts. TCRbeta CDR3 regions were amplified from genomic DNA with bias-controlled V and J gene primers using the immunoSEQ assay. Sequencing of rearranged TCRbeta segments was done at approximately 20X coverage. In the authors' own workflow: Sequencing errors were corrected by clustering, and CDR3s were annotated against IMGT so that V, D and J genes could be assigned. Out-of-frame and stop-codon sequences were excluded, and only productive TCRbeta rearrangements were used in downstream analyses. Clonality was computed as one minus Shannon entropy normalized by the log of the number of unique productive sequences. Fisher's exact test with Benjamini-Hochberg correction, at a threshold of adjusted p below 0.01, was used to find clones that differed between time points or between blood and tumor. TCRdb mirrors the immuneACCESS table, restricted to in-frame sequences. Some clones are absent from its copies; in checked studies, under half trace to an unresolved V gene, and the reason for the others is unknown. The D gene and trimming were derived from the DNA, and the V and J assignments and clone size from that table. For this sample there are 130,000 or so clones; roughly 84% appear just once. Together, the top ten hold around 3.2% of the sample.

Sequences MNHEY (CDR1) and SVGAGI (CDR2) are obtained from the germline V gene. V loses 5 bases, J loses 0 bases, and the germline ends lie 13 bases apart. The CDR3 runs 15 residues from the cysteine to the phenylalanine. CDR3 DNA only is kept here, 45 bases in frame from base 1. The time point label corresponds to: pretreatment peripheral blood. The cohort comprised about 30 patients with locally advanced or metastatic urothelial carcinoma treated at Memorial Sloan Kettering on a trial protocol. Peripheral blood mononuclear cells were collected pretreatment and during treatment, at between 1 and 8 total time points per patient. The Qiagen DNeasy Blood extraction kit was used to purify genomic DNA from total PBMCs and tumor samples. Collected pretreatment and during treatment, PBMCs were isolated and stored as previously described.

The sequencing used PBMCs, collected around atezolizumab (anti-PD-L1) treatment. The chain uses TRBV6-5 and TRBJ1-1; the D gene identity is not certain. The sequence was obtained from a man in his fifties with urothelial cancer. The nucleotide sequence reads TGTGCCAGCAGTCCCTCCGGTCCCGTGAACACTGAAGCTTTCTTT. Translated, it gives CASSPSGPVNTEAFF.